The 26 T cell receptor beta chains below all came from one sample that was sequenced in a study of T-cell reconstitution after alpha-beta-depleted transplantation in children. Construction of the TCRbeta library involved unique molecular identifiers. TCRdb independently ran MiXCR on the PCR reads; one entry per CDR3 protein. The data show approximately 350,000 distinct CDR3 sequences, 15% to 20% seen once. The source material was PBMCs, mostly from graft donor cells, sampled 360 days after TCRalphabeta/CD19-depleted stem cell transplant. The receptors originated from a male patient aged 2-10 years who had a stem cell transplant for acute lymphoblastic leukemia, so the T cells may come from the graft donor.

This clonotype was detected many times. The chain combines TRBV6-5 with TRBJ2-5; TRBD2 aligns across 9 bases. The CDR3 contains 16 residues. The V gene's germline CDR1 is MNHEY and CDR2 SVGAGI. The V segment lost 5 bases and the J segment 3 bases; nucleotides outside the gene matches: 10. CDR3 DNA sequence: TGTGCCAGCAGTCCTCGGGTAGCGGGAGTTAAAGAGACCCAGTACTTC. Its protein is CASSPRVAGVKETQYF.

This clonotype was counted a few times. This chain joins TRBV28 and TRBJ2-6; D is ambiguous. The germline V gene encodes CDR1 MDHEN and CDR2 SYDVKM. V lost 3 bases and J 0 bases, leaving 12 bases between the germline ends. The CDR3 covers 17 residues. In DNA, the CDR3 is TGTGCCAGCAGTTTGGATTCTCCTTTCTCTGGGGCCAACGTCCTGACTTTC. Translated: CASSLDSPFSGANVLTF.

This chain links TRBV20-1 with TRBJ2-4, with D perhaps TRBD2 (6 bases). The CDR3 sequence is 19 residues long. Trimming pared 0 bases from V and 1 base from J, leaving 22 bases between. CDR1 and CDR2 (germline): DFQATT, SNEGSKA (reference sequence). CDR3 protein: CSARDLGGSTGAAKNIQYF. The CDR3 DNA is TGCAGTGCTAGAGATTTGGGGGGATCGACGGGAGCGGCCAAAAACATTCAGTACTTC.

This chain links TRBV29-1 with TRBJ2-3, with a possible D match to TRBD1 (5 bases). This CDR3 comprises 13 residues. CDR1 is SQVTM, CDR2 ANQGSEA, per germline. V was trimmed by 4 bases and J by 3 bases, leaving 11 bases between them. The CDR3 DNA sequence: TGCAGCGTTGCGACAGTTGGGACAGATACGCAGTATTTT. This codes for CSVATVGTDTQYF.

This clonotype showed up just a few times. This sequence joins TRBV6-2 or TRBV6-3 and TRBJ2-7; TRBD2 matches at 10 bases. The CDR3 is 14 amino acids. Germline V gives CDR1 MNHEY, CDR2 SVGEGT. V trimming: 6 bases; J trimming: 2 bases; junction bases outside the gene matches: 4. The CDR3 loop reads CASSLTSGPYEQYF. CDR3 in DNA: TGTGCCAGCAGCCTGACTAGCGGGCCCTACGAGCAGTACTTC.

This clonotype was seen a few times. The chain carries TRBV7-6 and TRBJ2-7; D uncertain. Germline loops: CDR1 SGHVS, CDR2 FNYEAQ. The CDR3 loop spans 15 amino acids. V dropped 5 bases and J dropped 3 bases, with 17 bases sitting between them. The CDR3 loop is CASSTDRLPNYEQYF. DNA of the CDR3: TGTGCCAGCAGCACCGACCGTTTACCGAACTACGAGCAGTACTTC.

This clonotype has more than one count but fewer than ten. The rearrangement joins TRBV20-1 to TRBJ2-1; 12 bases line up with TRBD2. Germline assignment: CDR1 DFQATT and CDR2 SNEGSKA (reference sequence). The trim removed 6 bases at V and 4 bases at J, leaving 7 bases unmatched. The CDR3 is made up of 15 amino acids. CDR3 nucleotide sequence: TGCAGTGCATCTACAGGACTAGCGGGATACAATGAGCAGTTCTTC. Its protein product is CSASTGLAGYNEQFF.

This clonotype came up a few times. The J gene is TRBJ2-3, the V gene TRBV5-1; D call uncertain. Germline-derived CDR1 and CDR2 are SGHRS and YFSETQ. Trimming removed 0 bases from V and 4 bases from J, with 9 bases in between. The CDR3 has 14 residues. The CDR3 reads CASSLGDHADTQYF. Written as DNA, the CDR3 is TGCGCCAGCAGCTTGGGAGATCACGCAGATACGCAGTATTTT.

The chain employs TRBV2 and TRBJ2-1; unclear D gene. The CDR3 runs to 11 residues. The ends were cut back, 2 bases at V and 9 bases at J, with 5 bases in the middle. Per the germline V gene, CDR1 is SNHLY and CDR2 is FYNNEI. CDR3 loop: CASSELGEQFF. CDR3 sequence (DNA): TGTGCCAGCAGTGAACTAGGTGAGCAGTTCTTC. Based on the CDR3 plus reference TRBV2 and TRBJ2-1, the full variable domain is EPEVTQTPSHQVTQMGQEVILRCVPISNHLYFYWYRQILGQKVEFLVSFYNNEISEKSEIFDDQFSVERPDGSNFTLKIRSTKLEDSAMYFCASSELGEQFFGPGTRLTVL.

This clonotype was seen at least ten times. The chain uses TRBV9 and TRBJ1-1, with D hard to call. Deletions cut 4 bases from V and 5 bases from J, with 18 bases between. Germline assignment: CDR1 SGDLS and CDR2 YYNGEE. CDR3 length: 15 amino acids. The CDR3 nucleotides are TGTGCCAGCAGCCCAACCTATATCGGGTGGACTGAAGCTTTCTTT. It codes for CASSPTYIGWTEAFF.

The genes are TRBV28 and TRBJ2-1; TRBD1 matches at 10 bases. The trim removed 6 bases at V and 7 bases at J, leaving 12 bases unmatched. The CDR3 spans 16 residues. Germline CDR1 MDHEN, CDR2 SYDVKM. CDR3 sequence (DNA): TGTGCCAGCAGGGTAAGGAGAGGGACAGGGGAGAATGAGCAGTTCTTC. It is translated as CASRVRRGTGENEQFF.

The V and J genes are TRBV5-6 and TRBJ2-7, with 10 nucleotides matching TRBD1. V gave up 3 bases and J gave up 7 bases; unmatched junction bases: 4. The germline CDR1 and CDR2 sequences are SGHDT and YYEEEE. This CDR3 has 13 amino acids. The CDR3 is CASSSGQGGEQYF. The DNA for the CDR3 is TGTGCCAGCAGCTCCGGACAGGGGGGGGAGCAGTACTTC. Full variable domain (rest looked up from reference TRBV5-6 and TRBJ2-7): DAGVTQSPTHLIKTRGQQVTLRCSPKSGHDTVSWYQQALGQGPQFIFQYYEEEERQRGNFPDRFSGHQFPNYSSELNVNALLLGDSALYLCASSSGQGGEQYFGPGTRLTVT.

This chain joins TRBV10-2 and TRBJ1-1; D unresolved. Germline V gene sequence: CDR1 WSHSY, CDR2 SAAADI. CDR3 length equals 14 residues. V gave up 6 bases and J gave up 2 bases, with 13 bases separating them. The CDR3 DNA follows: TGCGCCAGCAGCCCCCCCGGGCTAAACACTGAAGCTTTCTTT. This codes for CASSPPGLNTEAFF.

This chain uses TRBV20-1 with TRBJ2-2; D ambiguous. V shed 3 bases and J shed 7 bases, with 3 bases lying between them. Germline V gene data show CDR1 as DFQATT and CDR2 as SNEGSKA (reference sequence). The CDR3 loop spans 10 amino acids. The CDR3 loop reads CSASDGELFF. For the CDR3, the DNA is TGCAGTGCTAGCGACGGGGAGCTGTTTTTT.

This clonotype came up a few times. This chain joins TRBV6-5 and TRBJ2-7; TRBD2 matches 11 bases. CDR1 MNHEY and CDR2 SVGAGI come from the germline V gene. The CDR3 has 16 amino acids. Trimming took 0 bases from V and 2 from J; bases not matched to a gene: 3. The CDR3, as DNA: TGTGCCAGCAGTTACTCGGGACTAGCGGAGACCTACGAGCAGTACTTC. Translating gives CASSYSGLAETYEQYF.

This chain connects TRBV7-3 to TRBJ1-6; TRBD1 agrees at 9 bases. From germline, CDR1 is SGHTA and CDR2 FQGTGA. V lost 5 bases, J lost 14 bases, and 10 bases stayed unmatched. This CDR3 has 14 residues. The CDR3 DNA reads TGTGCCAGCAGCCCGGGACAGGGCCTTGGCACCCTCCACTTT. As protein: CASSPGQGLGTLHF.

This clonotype was recorded at least ten times. This chain uses TRBV7-2 with TRBJ2-1; D perhaps matches TRBD2 (5 bases). Trimming took off 3 bases at V and 7 bases at J, with 13 bases between the two ends. Germline CDR1 and CDR2: SGHTA and FQGNSA. The CDR3 runs to 14 residues. This chain's CDR3 is CASSFRVGVNEQFF. DNA for the CDR3: TGTGCCAGCAGCTTTCGGGTGGGAGTGAATGAGCAGTTCTTC.

This clonotype was recorded at least ten times. The chain recombines TRBV12-3 or TRBV12-4 with TRBJ2-1; D not certain. The V end was cut by 6 bases, the J end by 7 bases, with 16 bases between. This CDR3 is built from 14 residues. CDR3 coding DNA: TGTGCCAGCAGATTTGGGAACAGAGGTAATGAGCAGTTCTTC. It is translated as CASRFGNRGNEQFF.

There are many counts of this clonotype. This chain uses TRBV20-1 with TRBJ2-7; 7 nucleotides align to TRBD2. CDR3 length: 15 amino acids. The V segment lost 0 bases and the J segment 5 bases; nucleotides outside the gene matches: 10. From germline, CDR1 is DFQATT and CDR2 SNEGSKA (reference sequence). The CDR3 sequence: CSARDWENSGHEQYF. CDR3 nucleotides: TGCAGTGCTAGAGATTGGGAGAATAGCGGGCACGAGCAGTACTTC.

This clonotype has just a few counts. The rearrangement uses TRBV5-1 and TRBJ1-1, with D unclear. V lost 0 bases and J 3 bases, leaving 12 bases between the germline ends. Germline CDR1 and CDR2: SGHRS and YFSETQ. CDR3 length equals 15 residues. CDR3: CASSLAGYTYTEAFF. For the CDR3, the DNA is TGCGCCAGCAGCTTGGCCGGGTACACCTACACTGAAGCTTTCTTT.

This clonotype was seen only once. The chain joins TRBV20-1 to TRBJ2-3; 13 nucleotides agree with TRBD2. From germline, CDR1 is DFQATT and CDR2 SNEGSKA (reference sequence). The CDR3 consists of 15 residues. The trim removed 6 bases at V and 14 bases at J, leaving 17 bases unmatched. The CDR3, as DNA: TGCAGTGCAACTTACCCGGGACTAGCGGGATACAGAGGGTATTTT. This translates into CSATYPGLAGYRGYF.

The chain is built from TRBV11-2 and TRBJ2-7, with 11 bases lining up with TRBD2. The CDR3 length is 18 residues. J gave up 3 bases and V 5 bases, and 15 bases lay outside the gene matches. Germline lookup yields CDR1 SGHAT and CDR2 FQNNGV. This CDR3 is CASSLKGSPSGRRYEQYF. For the CDR3, the DNA is TGTGCCAGCAGCCTTAAGGGGTCTCCTAGCGGGAGGCGCTACGAGCAGTACTTC.

This chain connects TRBV5-5 to TRBJ1-5; no definite D call. Trimming left V 4 bases short and J 1 base short, with 18 bases between. This CDR3 comprises 17 residues. Germline assignment: CDR1 SGHKS and CDR2 YYEKEE (reference sequence). As DNA, the CDR3 is TGTGCCAGCAGCAGTTCGGCCAGCCGAGGAAGCAATCAGCCCCAGCATTTT. Its translation: CASSSSASRGSNQPQHF. Using reference TRBV5-5 and TRBJ1-5 for the parts outside the CDR3, the full variable domain is DAGVTQSPTHLIKTRGQQVTLRCSPISGHKSVSWYQQVLGQGPQFIFQYYEKEERGRGNFPDRFSARQFPNYSSELNVNALLLGDSALYLCASSSSASRGSNQPQHFGDGTRLSIL.

The chain carries TRBV28 and TRBJ2-3; 12 bases agree with TRBD2. The CDR3 consists of 17 residues. J lost 1 base, V lost 6 bases, and 8 bases had no gene match. Germline values: CDR1 MDHEN, CDR2 SYDVKM. The CDR3 is CASSSGTSGSRTDTQYF. In DNA form, the CDR3 reads TGTGCCAGCAGCTCCGGGACTAGCGGGTCCCGCACAGATACGCAGTATTTT.

The V gene is TRBV12-3 or TRBV12-4, the J gene TRBJ2-2; 8 bases line up with TRBD1. V lost 3 bases, J lost 4 bases, and 7 bases stayed unmatched. CDR3 size: 16 residues. In DNA form, the CDR3 reads TGTGCCAGCAGTTTCGGACAGGGAAAGGGCACCGGGGAGCTGTTTTTT. The encoded protein is CASSFGQGKGTGELFF.

The chain couples TRBV6-5 to TRBJ2-5, with D perhaps TRBD1 (7 bases). The germline gives CDR1 MNHEY, CDR2 SVGAGI. This CDR3 region has 19 residues. With 2 bases removed from V and 3 bases from J, the gap between germline ends came to 25 bases. CDR3 DNA: TGTGCCAGCAGTTACAGGGCCCCAGGGGGGAGAGGAAAAAAAGAGACCCAGTACTTC. It yields the protein CASSYRAPGGRGKKETQYF.